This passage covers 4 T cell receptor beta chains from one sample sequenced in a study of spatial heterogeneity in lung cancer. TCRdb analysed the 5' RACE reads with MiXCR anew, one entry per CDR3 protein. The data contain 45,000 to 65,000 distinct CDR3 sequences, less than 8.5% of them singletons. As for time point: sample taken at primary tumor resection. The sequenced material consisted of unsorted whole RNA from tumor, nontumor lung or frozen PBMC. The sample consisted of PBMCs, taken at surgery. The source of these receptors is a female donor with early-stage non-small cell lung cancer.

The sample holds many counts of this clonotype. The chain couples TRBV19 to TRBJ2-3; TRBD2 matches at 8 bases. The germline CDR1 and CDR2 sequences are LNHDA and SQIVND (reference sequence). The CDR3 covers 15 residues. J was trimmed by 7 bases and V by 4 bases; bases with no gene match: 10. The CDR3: CASSNPQAGAYTQYF. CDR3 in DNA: TGTGCCAGTAGTAACCCCCAAGCGGGGGCGTATACGCAGTATTTT. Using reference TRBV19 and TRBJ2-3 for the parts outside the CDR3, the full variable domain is DGGITQSPKYLFRKEGQNVTLSCEQNLNHDAMYWYRQDPGQGLRLIYYSQIVNDFQKGDIAEGYSVSREKKESFPLTVTSAQKNPTAFYLCASSNPQAGAYTQYFGPGTRLTVL.

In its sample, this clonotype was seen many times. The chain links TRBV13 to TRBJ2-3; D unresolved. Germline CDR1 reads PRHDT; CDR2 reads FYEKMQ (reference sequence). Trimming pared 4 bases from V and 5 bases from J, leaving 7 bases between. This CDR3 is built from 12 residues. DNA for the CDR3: TGTGCCAGCAGCTACTCTCAAGATACGCAGTATTTT. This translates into CASSYSQDTQYF.

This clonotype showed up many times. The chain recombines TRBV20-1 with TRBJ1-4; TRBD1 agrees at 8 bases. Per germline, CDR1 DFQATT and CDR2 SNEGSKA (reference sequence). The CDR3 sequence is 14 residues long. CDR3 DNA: TGCAGCACCTCAGGGGGCGCGGGTAATGAAAAACTGTTTTTT. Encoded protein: CSTSGGAGNEKLFF.

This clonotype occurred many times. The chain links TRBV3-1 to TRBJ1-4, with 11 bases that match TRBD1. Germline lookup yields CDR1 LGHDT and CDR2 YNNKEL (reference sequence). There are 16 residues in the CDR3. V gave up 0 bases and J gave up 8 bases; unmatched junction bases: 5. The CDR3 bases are TGTGCCAGCAGCCAAGACCTAGGACAGGGGGCCGAAAAACTGTTTTTT. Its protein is CASSQDLGQGAEKLFF.